The subject of this entry is one T cell receptor beta chain. The antigen is not known. This entry is derived from a study of vaccination effects on CD4 cells after COVID-19. In the study overall: Within the ViraFEST assay, antigen-specific CD4+ T cells underwent expansion with viral peptide pools prior to sequencing.

At the end of about 9 days of culture, CD4+ T cells were isolated. Per the germline V gene, CDR1 is SGHRS and CDR2 is YFSETQ. This CDR3 contains 15 residues. V lost 0 bases to trimming and J lost 3 bases, with 12 bases between them. Study-wide results and caveats: Marked clonal contraction was seen late after vaccination (in both infection- and vaccine-induced clones).

Assay used: immunoSEQ multiplex PCR; TCRdb lists only in-frame clones, some missing. The sample contains approximately 37,000 clones, approximately 72% of which appear only once. V usage is TRBV5-1 and J usage is TRBJ1-1; D unresolved. The material sequenced was CD4+ T cells from PBMCs cultured without peptide, taken before COVID-19 vaccination. This TCR came from a human donor who received a COVID-19 vaccine. This chain's CDR3 is CASSLDRLGDTEAFF. The CDR3 DNA follows: TGCGCCAGCAGCTTGGACCGTTTGGGTGACACTGAAGCTTTCTTT.